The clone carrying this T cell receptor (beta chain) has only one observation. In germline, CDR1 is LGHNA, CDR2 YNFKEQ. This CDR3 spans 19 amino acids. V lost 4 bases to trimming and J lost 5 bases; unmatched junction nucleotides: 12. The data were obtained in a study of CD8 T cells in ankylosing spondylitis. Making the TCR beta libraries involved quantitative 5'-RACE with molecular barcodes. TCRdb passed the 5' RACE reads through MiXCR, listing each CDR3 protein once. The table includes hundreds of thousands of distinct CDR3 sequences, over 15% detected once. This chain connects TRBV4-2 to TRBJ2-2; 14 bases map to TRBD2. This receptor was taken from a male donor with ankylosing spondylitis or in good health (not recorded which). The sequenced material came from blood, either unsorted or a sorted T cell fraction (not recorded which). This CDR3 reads CASSLGTSGGPITTGELFF. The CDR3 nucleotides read TGTGCCAGCAGCCTCGGGACTAGCGGGGGCCCGATTACTACCGGGGAGCTGTTTTTT.